Each of the 22 T cell receptor beta chains below was sequenced from the same sample in a study of blood T cell repertoires in COVID-19 (dated by TCRdb to 2018 to 2021). Preparation of the library involved the immunoSEQ multiplex PCR assay. The clones in this table, taken by TCRdb from immuneACCESS, are in-frame only. Not every clone is retained; where verified, under half of the shortfall comes from an unresolved V gene, and the cause of the rest is unknown. The sample records approximately 440,000 clones, roughly 91% of which are singletons. 0.6% of the sample is in the top ten clones. The sequencing sample was made of PBMCs or T cells enriched from blood (not recorded which). These receptors originate from a man between 18 and 29 years old who had recovered from COVID-19.

The gene calls are TRBV11-2 and TRBJ1-6; 8 bases map to TRBD1. The CDR3 spans 17 residues. Germline lookup yields CDR1 SGHAT and CDR2 FQNNGV. With 5 bases clipped from V and 0 bases from J, the junction kept 6 bases outside the gene matches. DNA for the CDR3: TGTGCCAGCAGCACATGGGACAGGAGCTCCTATAATTCACCCCTCCACTTT. This codes for CASSTWDRSSYNSPLHF. Full variable domain (missing parts from reference TRBV11-2 and TRBJ1-6): EAGVAQSPRYKIIEKRQSVAFWCNPISGHATLYWYQQILGQGPKLLIQFQNNGVVDDSQLPKDRFSAERLKGVDSTLKIQPAKLEDSAVYLCASSTWDRSSYNSPLHFGNGTRLTVT.

This clone was observed a handful of times. The chain recombines TRBV5-8 with TRBJ1-3; D may be TRBD1 (5 bases). This CDR3 region has 14 residues. Trimming cost V 3 bases and J 4 bases, with 11 bases left between them. Germline CDR1 is SGHTS and CDR2 is YDEGEE. CDR3 sequence reads: CASSSRVAGNTIYF. Written as DNA, the CDR3 is TGTGCCAGCAGCTCCAGGGTGGCGGGAAACACCATATATTTT. Complete variable domain (other parts from reference TRBV5-8 and TRBJ1-3): EAGVTQSPTHLIKTRGQQATLRCSPISGHTSVYWYQQALGLGLQFLLWYDEGEERNRGNFPPRFSGRQFPNYSSELNVNALELEDSALYLCASSSRVAGNTIYFGEGSWLTVV.

The rearrangement uses TRBV28 and TRBJ1-2, with 8 positions matching TRBD1. This CDR3 contains 15 residues. Per germline, CDR1 MDHEN and CDR2 SYDVKM. V lost 3 bases to trimming and J lost 4 bases; unmatched junction nucleotides: 7. CDR3 nucleotides: TGTGCCAGCAGTTTCGGACAGGGTGGGAGCTATGGCTACACCTTC. Translated, it gives CASSFGQGGSYGYTF.

The chain couples TRBV11-3 to TRBJ1-6; no clear D gene. V gave up 0 bases and J gave up 3 bases, with 6 bases separating them. This CDR3 has 15 residues. Germline V gene lookup returns CDR1 SGHNT and CDR2 YENEEA. Here the CDR3 reads CASSLETDYNSPLHF. DNA of the CDR3: TGTGCCAGCAGCTTAGAAACAGACTATAATTCACCCCTCCACTTT.

The V gene is TRBV28, the J gene TRBJ2-5; no clear D. In germline, CDR1 is MDHEN, CDR2 SYDVKM. The CDR3 contains 13 residues. The V end lost 6 bases, the J end lost 2 bases, and 10 bases lay between the germline ends. CDR3 coding DNA: TGTGCCAGCAGACATCTTAAGCAAGAGACCCAGTACTTC. It yields the protein CASRHLKQETQYF.

This clone showed up just a few times. The chain employs TRBV28 and TRBJ1-5; D gene ambiguous. Germline loops: CDR1 MDHEN, CDR2 SYDVKM. The length of the CDR3 is 9 residues. Between the trimmed V and J ends, which lost 7 bases and 9 bases, there was a span of 4 bases. The CDR3 DNA sequence: TGTGCCAGCACTCCGCCCCAGCATTTT. Protein: CASTPPQHF.

This chain joins TRBV19 and TRBJ1-5; D possibly corresponds to TRBD1 (5 bases). Between the trimmed V and J ends, which lost 3 bases and 2 bases, there was a span of 14 bases. CDR1 and CDR2 from the germline V gene are LNHDA and SQIVND (reference sequence). The CDR3 covers 16 residues. The CDR3 loop is CASSIIMGQRNQPQHF. The CDR3 coding sequence is TGTGCCAGTAGTATTATAATGGGGCAGCGCAATCAGCCCCAGCATTTT. Full variable domain (rest looked up from reference TRBV19 and TRBJ1-5): DGGITQSPKYLFRKEGQNVTLSCEQNLNHDAMYWYRQDPGQGLRLIYYSQIVNDFQKGDIAEGYSVSREKKESFPLTVTSAQKNPTAFYLCASSIIMGQRNQPQHFGDGTRLSIL.

This chain uses TRBV10-2 with TRBJ2-1; 13 bases fit TRBD2. V trimming: 6 bases; J trimming: 7 bases; junction bases outside the gene matches: 18. The germline gives CDR1 WSHSY, CDR2 SAAADI. The CDR3 is 19 residues long. Here the CDR3 reads CASRPGTSGIKGHLNEQFF. CDR3 sequence (DNA): TGCGCCAGCAGACCCGGGACTAGCGGGATCAAAGGGCACTTGAATGAGCAGTTCTTC.

The chain combines TRBV7-9 with TRBJ1-1, with D possibly being TRBD1 (6 bases). The CDR3 extends over 15 amino acids. Trimming shortened V by 1 base and J by 1 base, and 10 bases separated the two germline ends. The germline gives CDR1 SEHNR, CDR2 FQNEAQ (reference sequence). CDR3 region: CASSLGNRANTEAFF. The CDR3 bases are TGTGCCAGCAGCTTAGGTAACAGGGCGAACACTGAAGCTTTCTTT.

There are a few counts of this clone. J is TRBJ1-2 and V is TRBV4-1; TRBD1 matches at 9 bases. This CDR3 contains 16 residues. Germline V CDR1 and CDR2: MGHRA, YSYEKL. Trimming took 5 bases from V and 6 from J; bases not matched to a gene: 13. The CDR3: CASSIRVVRTGDGYTF. The CDR3 DNA reads TGCGCCAGCAGCATCAGGGTCGTAAGGACAGGGGATGGCTACACCTTC.

CDR3 coding DNA: TGTGCCAGCACCCTAGGGACTAGCGGAGCGTATTTT. This encodes CASTLGTSGAYF. The rearrangement uses TRBV7-9 and TRBJ2-3, with 11 positions matching TRBD2. Germline V lookup: CDR1 SEHNR, CDR2 FQNEAQ (reference sequence). Germline trimming cut 7 bases from V and 14 bases from J; bases unmatched to any gene: 8. The CDR3 covers 12 residues. The whole variable domain, remainder taken from reference TRBV7-9 and TRBJ2-3, is DTGVSQNPRHKITKRGQNVTFRCDPISEHNRLYWYRQTLGQGPEFLTYFQNEAQLEKSRLLSDRFSAERPKGSFSTLEIQRTEQGDSAMYLCASTLGTSGAYFGPGTRLTVL.

The chain links TRBV2 to TRBJ1-3; no firm D call. V was clipped by 8 bases and J by 4 bases, with 18 bases between them. The CDR3 spans 15 residues. Germline values: CDR1 SNHLY, CDR2 FYNNEI. CDR3: CASSERRPVGNTIYF. The DNA of the CDR3 is TGTGCCAGCTCTGAGCGTCGTCCTGTAGGAAACACCATATATTTT.

V is TRBV2 and J is TRBJ2-2; D may be TRBD1 (5 bases). The V end lost 1 base, the J end lost 4 bases, and 13 bases lay between the germline ends. The germline CDR1 and CDR2 sequences are SNHLY and FYNNEI. The CDR3 loop spans 16 amino acids. The CDR3 DNA sequence: TGTGCCAGCAGTGAAGAAGGGGCTGCAATCACCGGGGAGCTGTTTTTT. Translating gives CASSEEGAAITGELFF.

J is TRBJ2-7 and V is TRBV5-1; perhaps TRBD1 as D (6 bases). The germline V gene has CDR1 SGHRS and CDR2 YFSETQ. V gave up 0 bases and J gave up 7 bases, with 17 bases separating them. This CDR3 is 15 amino acids long. The CDR3 loop reads CASSLVQGHAKEQYF. CDR3 nucleotide sequence: TGCGCCAGCAGCTTGGTCCAGGGGCACGCGAAAGAGCAGTACTTC.

The chain is built from TRBV20-1 and TRBJ1-1; 7 bases align to TRBD1. The CDR3 consists of 14 residues. V trimming: 3 bases; J trimming: 6 bases; junction bases outside the gene matches: 10. CDR1 is DFQATT, CDR2 SNEGSKA, per germline (reference sequence). CDR3 sequence reads: CSASKTGPRSEAFF. CDR3 sequence (DNA): TGCAGTGCTAGTAAGACAGGGCCACGGTCTGAAGCTTTCTTT.

This chain links TRBV6-5 with TRBJ2-5, with TRBD1 matching 9 bases. J was trimmed by 7 bases and V by 4 bases; bases with no gene match: 10. Germline V lookup: CDR1 MNHEY, CDR2 SVGAGI. This CDR3 comprises 15 residues. The CDR3: CASSSAQGAGGTQYF. The CDR3 DNA follows: TGTGCCAGCAGTTCCGCACAGGGGGCCGGGGGGACCCAGTACTTC.

The chain joins TRBV9 to TRBJ2-5; D remains unclear. The CDR3 length is 12 residues. CDR1 and CDR2 (germline): SGDLS, YYNGEE. The V and J ends lost 3 bases and 5 bases respectively, with 8 bases between them. The CDR3 DNA reads TGTGCCAGCAGCGCAGGTGGGGAGACCCAGTACTTC. It is translated as CASSAGGETQYF.

This chain uses TRBV27 with TRBJ1-2, with a weak D call TRBD1 (6 bases). Per the germline V gene, CDR1 is MNHEY and CDR2 is SMNVEV (reference sequence). The CDR3 has 15 amino acids. Trimming pared 3 bases from V and 4 bases from J, leaving 15 bases between. The CDR3 region is CASSFRGGEFYGYTF. CDR3 DNA sequence: TGTGCCAGCAGTTTCAGGGGTGGGGAGTTCTATGGCTACACCTTC.

J is TRBJ2-5 and V is TRBV19, with D perhaps matching TRBD1 (5 bases). CDR1 and CDR2 (germline): LNHDA, SQIVND (reference sequence). This CDR3 has 15 residues. The V end lost 7 bases, the J end lost 5 bases, and 20 bases lay between the germline ends. CDR3 residues: CASNSPAQGLETQYF. In DNA form, the CDR3 reads TGTGCCAGTAACAGCCCGGCTCAGGGTTTGGAGACCCAGTACTTC.

The V call is TRBV2, the J call TRBJ2-5, with 8 bases fitting TRBD1. Germline CDR1 SNHLY, CDR2 FYNNEI. The CDR3 length is 14 residues. J gave up 6 bases and V 4 bases, and 7 bases lay outside the gene matches. In nucleotides, the CDR3 is TGTGCCAGCAGTGGGACAGGGAAAAAAAAGACCCAGTACTTC. This translates into CASSGTGKKKTQYF.

The chain uses TRBV19 and TRBJ2-1, with D tentatively TRBD2 (6 bases). V was trimmed by 2 bases and J by 7 bases, leaving 9 bases between them. Germline-derived CDR1 and CDR2 are LNHDA and SQIVND (reference sequence). This CDR3 comprises 13 residues. CDR3 nucleotide sequence: TGTGCCAGTAGTATAAGGGACTCGAATGAGCAGTTCTTC. Residues: CASSIRDSNEQFF. The variable domain in full, completed from reference TRBV19 and TRBJ2-1, reads DGGITQSPKYLFRKEGQNVTLSCEQNLNHDAMYWYRQDPGQGLRLIYYSQIVNDFQKGDIAEGYSVSREKKESFPLTVTSAQKNPTAFYLCASSIRDSNEQFFGPGTRLTVL.

The CDR3 DNA is TGTGCCATCAGCCCAGGGTGGGACACCGGGGAGCTGTTTTTT. Protein sequence: CAISPGWDTGELFF. The chain joins TRBV10-3 to TRBJ2-2; D may be TRBD1 (5 bases). V dropped 6 bases and J dropped 3 bases, with 11 bases sitting between them. Germline assignment: CDR1 ENHRY and CDR2 SYGVKD. CDR3 length: 14 amino acids.